This paragraph covers one T cell receptor beta chain sequence. As yet, its antigen is unknown. TCR beta cDNA libraries included unique molecular identifiers. TCRdb reanalysed the PCR reads using MiXCR and keeps one entry per CDR3 protein. The sample has 600,000 to 750,000 distinct CDR3 sequences, approximately 60% seen once. The data stem from a study of post-analysis software for immune sequencing data. At the level of the study: The patients showed relapsing-remitting, secondary progressive and progressive-relapsing multiple sclerosis courses.

General observations from the study: Four to six TRBV segments were more frequent in patients than controls; TRBV5-6, TRBV5-1 and TRBV20-1 belonged to this group.

Unmatched junction bases numbered 17, after V lost 5 bases and J lost 1 base. The germline V gene encodes CDR1 WSHSY and CDR2 SAAADI. There are 22 residues in the CDR3. The receptor's source is a girl aged 2 to 10 with multiple sclerosis. The sequenced sample consisted of blood. V usage is TRBV10-2 and J usage is TRBJ2-6; 13 bases agree with TRBD2. The CDR3 loop reads CASSRSPKLTSGGASGANVLTF. CDR3 DNA sequence: TGCGCCAGCAGTCGCTCGCCCAAACTTACTAGCGGGGGGGCATCTGGGGCCAACGTCCTGACTTTC.